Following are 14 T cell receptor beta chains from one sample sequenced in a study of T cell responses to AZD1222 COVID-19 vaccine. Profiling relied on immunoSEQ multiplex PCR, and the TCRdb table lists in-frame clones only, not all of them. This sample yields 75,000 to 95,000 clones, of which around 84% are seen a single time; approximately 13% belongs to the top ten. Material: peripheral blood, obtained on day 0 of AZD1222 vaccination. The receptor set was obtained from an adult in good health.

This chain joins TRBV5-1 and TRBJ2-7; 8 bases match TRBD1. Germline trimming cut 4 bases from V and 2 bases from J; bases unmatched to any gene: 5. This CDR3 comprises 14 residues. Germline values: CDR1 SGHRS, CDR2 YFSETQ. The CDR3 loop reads CASSQGTGTYEQYF. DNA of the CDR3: TGCGCCAGCAGCCAGGGGACAGGCACCTACGAGCAGTACTTC. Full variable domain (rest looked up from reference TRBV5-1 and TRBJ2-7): KAGVTQTPRYLIKTRGQQVTLSCSPISGHRSVSWYQQTPGQGLQFLFEYFSETQRNKGNFPGRFSGRQFSNSRSEMNVSTLELGDSALYLCASSQGTGTYEQYFGPGTRLTVT.

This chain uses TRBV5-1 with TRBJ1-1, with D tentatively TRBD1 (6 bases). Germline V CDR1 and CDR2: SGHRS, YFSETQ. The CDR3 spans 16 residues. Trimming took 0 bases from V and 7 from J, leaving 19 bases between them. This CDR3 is CASSLGGGVRGGEAFF. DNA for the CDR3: TGCGCCAGCAGCTTGGGAGGGGGAGTAAGAGGCGGTGAAGCTTTCTTT.

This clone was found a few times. The CDR3 nucleotides are TGTGCCAGCAGCGGGTGGACAGGGAGCGCCTATAATTCACCCCTCCACTTT. Translation gives CASSGWTGSAYNSPLHF. The rearrangement uses TRBV5-8 and TRBJ1-6, with 8 bases that match TRBD1. J was trimmed by 2 bases and V by 4 bases; bases with no gene match: 8. Per the germline V gene, CDR1 is SGHTS and CDR2 is YDEGEE. This CDR3 region has 17 residues.

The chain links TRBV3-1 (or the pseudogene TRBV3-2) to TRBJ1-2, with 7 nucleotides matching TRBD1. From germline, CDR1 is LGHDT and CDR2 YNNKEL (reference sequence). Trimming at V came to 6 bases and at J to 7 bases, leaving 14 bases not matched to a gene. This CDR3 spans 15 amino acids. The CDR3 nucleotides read TGTGCCAGCAGTCTACTGCTGACAGGGTCCTCTGGCTACACCTTC. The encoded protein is CASSLLLTGSSGYTF.

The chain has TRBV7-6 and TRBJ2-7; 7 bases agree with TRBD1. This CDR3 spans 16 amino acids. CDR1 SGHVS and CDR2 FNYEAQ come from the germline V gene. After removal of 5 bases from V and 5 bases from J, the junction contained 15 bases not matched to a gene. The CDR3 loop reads CASSLGGTTGADEQYF. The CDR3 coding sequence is TGTGCCAGCAGCCTTGGAGGTACTACAGGGGCCGACGAGCAGTACTTC.

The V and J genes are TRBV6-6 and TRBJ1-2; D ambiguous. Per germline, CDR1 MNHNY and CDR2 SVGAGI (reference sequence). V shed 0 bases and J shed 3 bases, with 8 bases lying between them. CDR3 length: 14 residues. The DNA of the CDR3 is TGTGCCAGCAGTTACTCGAGTAGGGACTATGGCTACACCTTC. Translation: CASSYSSRDYGYTF.

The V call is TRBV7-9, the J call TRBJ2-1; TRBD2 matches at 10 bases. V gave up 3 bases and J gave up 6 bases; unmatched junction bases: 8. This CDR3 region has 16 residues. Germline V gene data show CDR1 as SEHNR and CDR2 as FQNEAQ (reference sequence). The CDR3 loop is CASSFLAGGLTNEQFF. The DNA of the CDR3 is TGTGCCAGCAGCTTCTTAGCGGGGGGCCTCACCAATGAGCAGTTCTTC.

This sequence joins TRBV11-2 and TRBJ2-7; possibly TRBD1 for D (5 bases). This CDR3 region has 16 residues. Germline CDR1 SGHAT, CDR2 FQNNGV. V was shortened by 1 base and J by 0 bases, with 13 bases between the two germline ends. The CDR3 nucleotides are TGTGCCAGCAGCTTAGTTTTAGGGGCTAGCTCCTACGAGCAGTACTTC. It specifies CASSLVLGASSYEQYF.

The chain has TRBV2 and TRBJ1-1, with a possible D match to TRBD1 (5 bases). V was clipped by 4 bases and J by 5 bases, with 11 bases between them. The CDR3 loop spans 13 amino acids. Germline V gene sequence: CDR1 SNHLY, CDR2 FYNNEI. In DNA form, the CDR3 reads TGTGCCAGCAGTGCAGGCGGGGGAACTGAAGCTTTCTTT. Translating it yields CASSAGGGTEAFF.

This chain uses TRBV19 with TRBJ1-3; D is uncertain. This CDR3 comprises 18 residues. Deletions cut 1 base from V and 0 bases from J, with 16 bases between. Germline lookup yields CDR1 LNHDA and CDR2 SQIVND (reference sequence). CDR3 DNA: TGTGCCAGTAGTATAGGATTAGGGCAGCTGAGCTCTGGAAACACCATATATTTT. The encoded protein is CASSIGLGQLSSGNTIYF.

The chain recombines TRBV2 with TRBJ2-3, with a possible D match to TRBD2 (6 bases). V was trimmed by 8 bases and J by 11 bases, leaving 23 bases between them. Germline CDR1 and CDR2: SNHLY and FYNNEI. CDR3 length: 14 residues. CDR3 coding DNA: TGTGCCAGCGAAAACTCCGGGGGATTTCTCCGGCAGTATTTT. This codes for CASENSGGFLRQYF.

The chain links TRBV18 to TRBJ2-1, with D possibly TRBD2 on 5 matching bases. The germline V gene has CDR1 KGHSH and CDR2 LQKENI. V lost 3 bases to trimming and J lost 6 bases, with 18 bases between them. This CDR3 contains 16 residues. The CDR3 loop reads CASSPQDFGLGNEQFF. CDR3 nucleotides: TGTGCCAGCTCACCGCAGGACTTCGGTTTGGGCAATGAGCAGTTCTTC. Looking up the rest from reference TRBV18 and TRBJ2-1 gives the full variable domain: NAGVMQNPRHLVRRRGQEARLRCSPMKGHSHVYWYRQLPEEGLKFMVYLQKENIIDESGMPKERFSAEFPKEGPSILRIQQVVRGDSAAYFCASSPQDFGLGNEQFFGPGTRLTVL.

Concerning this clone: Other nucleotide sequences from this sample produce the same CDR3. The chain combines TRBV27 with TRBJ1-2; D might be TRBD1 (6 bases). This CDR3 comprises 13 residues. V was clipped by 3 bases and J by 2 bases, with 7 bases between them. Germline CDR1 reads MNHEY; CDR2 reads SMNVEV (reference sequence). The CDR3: CASSFGTNYGYTF. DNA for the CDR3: TGTGCCAGCAGTTTTGGGACAAACTATGGCTACACCTTC.

The CDR3 spells CASSPPQGRIYGYTF. The CDR3 DNA reads as TGTGCCAGCTCACCACCTCAGGGGAGGATCTATGGCTACACCTTC. The rearrangement joins TRBV18 to TRBJ1-2; D may be TRBD1 (6 bases). V dropped 0 bases and J dropped 4 bases, with 12 bases sitting between them. Germline CDR1 is KGHSH and CDR2 is LQKENI. The CDR3 has 15 amino acids.